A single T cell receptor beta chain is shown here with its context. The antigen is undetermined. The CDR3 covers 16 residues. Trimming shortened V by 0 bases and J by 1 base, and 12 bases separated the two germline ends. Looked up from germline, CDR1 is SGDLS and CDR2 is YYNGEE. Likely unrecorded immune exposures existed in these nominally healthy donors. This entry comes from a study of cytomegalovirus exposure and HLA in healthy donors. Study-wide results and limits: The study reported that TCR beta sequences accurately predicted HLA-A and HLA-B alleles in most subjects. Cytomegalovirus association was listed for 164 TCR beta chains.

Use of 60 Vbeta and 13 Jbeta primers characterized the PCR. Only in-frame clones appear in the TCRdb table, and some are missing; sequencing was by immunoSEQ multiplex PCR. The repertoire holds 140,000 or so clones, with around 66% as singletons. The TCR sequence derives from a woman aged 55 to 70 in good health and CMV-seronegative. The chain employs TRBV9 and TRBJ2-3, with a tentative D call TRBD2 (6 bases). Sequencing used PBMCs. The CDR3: CASSVAPGVGTDTQYF. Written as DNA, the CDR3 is TGTGCCAGCAGCGTAGCTCCGGGGGTGGGCACAGATACGCAGTATTTT.